These 21 T cell receptor beta chains originate from one sample sequenced in a study of response to subunit inactivated influenza vaccine. TCRdb used MiXCR to reprocess the RT-PCR reads, holding one entry per CDR3 protein. The sample has about 500,000 distinct CDR3 sequences; approximately 15% are singletons. The sample consisted of CD4+ T cells sorted from PBMCs, taken less than 30 months after vaccination. The receptors stem from a man in his fifties or sixties who received an inactivated influenza vaccine.

This clonotype was observed a few times. Written as DNA, the CDR3 is TGTGCCAGCAGCTTAGGTACAGGGTATGGAAAACTGTTTTTT. Translated: CASSLGTGYGKLFF. V usage is TRBV7-8 and J usage is TRBJ1-4, with D perhaps TRBD1 (6 bases). CDR3 size: 14 residues. Trimming stripped 1 base from V and 10 bases from J, with 13 bases between. From germline, CDR1 is SGHVS and CDR2 FQNEAQ.

This clonotype has only a few counts. The J gene is TRBJ2-3, the V gene TRBV6-1; D gene ambiguous. The CDR3 is made up of 15 amino acids. V was trimmed by 1 base and J by 0 bases, leaving 8 bases between them. Germline V gene data show CDR1 as MNHNS and CDR2 as SASEGT. CDR3 region: CASSEEGMSTDTQYF. As DNA, the CDR3 is TGTGCCAGCAGTGAAGAGGGCATGAGCACAGATACGCAGTATTTT.

In its sample, this clonotype was seen many times. The gene calls are TRBV7-8 and TRBJ2-3; 10 nucleotides line up with TRBD2. The CDR3 runs 19 residues. Germline lookup yields CDR1 SGHVS and CDR2 FQNEAQ. After removal of 5 bases from V and 4 bases from J, the junction contained 18 bases not matched to a gene. CDR3 region: CASSPIPSLAGVGADTQYF. For the CDR3, the DNA is TGTGCCAGCAGCCCCATACCCTCCCTAGCGGGAGTGGGCGCAGATACGCAGTATTTT.

This clonotype was counted between two and nine times. The rearrangement joins TRBV3-1 to TRBJ2-5, with a tentative D call TRBD2 (6 bases). Germline CDR1 is LGHDT and CDR2 is YNNKEL (reference sequence). V lost 0 bases to trimming and J lost 9 bases, with 14 bases between them. CDR3 length: 14 residues. The CDR3 spells CASSQEGVSSAQYF. The CDR3 bases are TGTGCCAGCAGCCAAGAGGGGGTTTCTAGCGCCCAGTACTTC.

This clonotype has a handful of counts. The chain combines TRBV5-5 with TRBJ1-1, with D perhaps TRBD1 (5 bases). Between the trimmed V and J ends, which lost 7 bases and 5 bases, there was a span of 15 bases. Germline V gene data show CDR1 as SGHKS and CDR2 as YYEKEE (reference sequence). This CDR3 has 13 amino acids. Here the CDR3 reads CASGGGAGTEAFF. The CDR3 DNA is TGTGCCAGCGGCGGGGGTGCGGGAACTGAAGCTTTCTTT.

This clonotype was counted a few times. This sequence joins TRBV4-3 and TRBJ1-6, with D possibly matching TRBD1 (5 bases). V lost 0 bases and J lost 7, with 10 bases in between. The CDR3 is made up of 15 amino acids. Germline loops: CDR1 LGHNA, CDR2 YSLEER. CDR3 DNA sequence: TGCGCCAGCAGCCAAGAAGGGACCGACAATTCACCCCTCCACTTT. Protein: CASSQEGTDNSPLHF.

The CDR3 region has the DNA TGTGCCAGCAAATTGGGACTAGCGAGTAACACCGGGGAGCTGTTTTTT. Its protein product is CASKLGLASNTGELFF. The chain carries TRBV28 and TRBJ2-2; TRBD2 aligns across 10 bases. This CDR3 has 16 amino acids. From germline, CDR1 is MDHEN and CDR2 SYDVKM. The trim removed 7 bases at V and 2 bases at J, leaving 7 bases unmatched.

This clonotype was seen more than once but under ten times. The chain is built from TRBV5-1 and TRBJ2-1; either TRBD1 or TRBD2 may supply D (6 bases each). This CDR3 has 15 residues. Between the trimmed V and J ends, which lost 4 bases and 4 bases, there was a span of 15 bases. CDR1 SGHRS and CDR2 YFSETQ come from the germline V gene. The CDR3: CASSTEGGYYNEQFF. The CDR3 region has the DNA TGCGCCAGCAGCACCGAGGGGGGTTATTACAATGAGCAGTTCTTC.

This chain links TRBV6-2 or TRBV6-3 with TRBJ2-7, with 7 positions matching TRBD2. This CDR3 comprises 12 residues. The V and J ends lost 8 bases and 0 bases, in that order; junction bases with no gene match: 1. Germline lookup yields CDR1 MNHEY and CDR2 SVGEGT. The CDR3 region has the DNA TGTGCCAGCGCGGGGGTCTCCTACGAGCAGTACTTC. It encodes CASAGVSYEQYF.

This clonotype has ten or more counts. The chain uses TRBV3-1 and TRBJ2-1; D not certain. CDR3 length equals 15 residues. The V end lost 2 bases, the J end lost 0 bases, and 8 bases lay between the germline ends. The germline CDR1 and CDR2 sequences are LGHDT and YNNKEL (reference sequence). The CDR3 reads CASSQPISSYNEQFF. The CDR3 DNA follows: TGTGCCAGCAGCCAACCAATTAGCTCCTACAATGAGCAGTTCTTC.

CDR3 amino acids: CASSLGPQGNTEAFF. The CDR3 DNA follows: TGTGCCAGCAGTTTAGGGCCCCAGGGGAACACTGAAGCTTTCTTT. J is TRBJ1-1 and V is TRBV27; a weak D match, TRBD1 (5 bases). This CDR3 has 15 amino acids. Germline values: CDR1 MNHEY, CDR2 SMNVEV (reference sequence). The V end lost 2 bases, the J end lost 1 base, and 11 bases lay between the germline ends.

The chain carries TRBV20-1 and TRBJ2-3; D is unresolved. The V gene lost 6 bases and the J gene lost 7 bases, with 20 bases spanning the gap. CDR1 DFQATT and CDR2 SNEGSKA come from the germline V gene (reference sequence). This CDR3 is 14 amino acids long. The CDR3 reads CSAATGTARHTQYF. CDR3 coding DNA: TGCAGTGCGGCGACCGGAACCGCGAGGCATACGCAGTATTTT.

A few counts support this clonotype. The V call is TRBV29-1, the J call TRBJ1-4; D not certain. Trimming shortened V by 1 base and J by 7 bases, and 10 bases separated the two germline ends. Germline V gene data show CDR1 as SQVTM and CDR2 as ANQGSEA. CDR3 size: 13 residues. The CDR3 bases are TGCAGCGTTGAAGTACAGTCCGGTGAAAAACTGTTTTTT. This sequence encodes CSVEVQSGEKLFF.

This clonotype was found a few times. V gene TRBV18 combines with J gene TRBJ2-7; a possible D gene is TRBD1 (5 bases). The germline V gene encodes CDR1 KGHSH and CDR2 LQKENI. Trimming left V 0 bases short and J 6 bases short, with 9 bases between. The CDR3 is 13 amino acids. CDR3 DNA: TGTGCCAGCTCACCACCGTCTGGGGCCGAGCAGTACTTC. Residues: CASSPPSGAEQYF.

Only a few counts were recorded for this clonotype. The CDR3 sequence: CASSQGLRETQYF. CDR3 sequence (DNA): TGCGCCAGCAGCCAAGGCCTAAGGGAGACCCAGTACTTC. This rearrangement joins TRBV4-1 to TRBJ2-5; D gene unclear. V was cut by 1 base and J by 5 bases, with 8 bases left in between. Looked up from germline, CDR1 is MGHRA and CDR2 is YSYEKL. The CDR3 consists of 13 residues.

V gene TRBV5-1 combines with J gene TRBJ2-5; D may be TRBD1 (6 bases). V dropped 2 bases and J dropped 2 bases, with 13 bases sitting between them. Germline V lookup: CDR1 SGHRS, CDR2 YFSETQ. CDR3 size: 15 residues. This CDR3 reads CASSLGTGIQETQYF. The CDR3 DNA is TGCGCCAGCAGCTTAGGAACAGGGATTCAAGAGACCCAGTACTTC.

The J gene is TRBJ2-5, the V gene TRBV5-4, with 7 bases aligning to TRBD1. V lost 4 bases to trimming and J lost 2 bases; unmatched junction nucleotides: 8. The length of the CDR3 is 15 residues. Germline CDR1 is SGHNT and CDR2 is YYREEE (reference sequence). The CDR3 coding sequence is TGTGCCAGCAGCCACAAGCCGGGACAGCAAGAGACCCAGTACTTC. Its translation: CASSHKPGQQETQYF.

The chain joins TRBV6-5 to TRBJ2-1, with 13 bases aligning to TRBD2. CDR1 MNHEY and CDR2 SVGAGI come from the germline V gene. V was pared by 4 bases and J by 8 bases, with 5 bases of the junction left unmatched. There are 15 residues in the CDR3. CDR3 sequence: CASSWGLAGLHEQFF. The CDR3 DNA reads as TGTGCCAGCAGTTGGGGACTAGCGGGGTTGCATGAGCAGTTCTTC.

This clonotype showed up just a few times. The genes are TRBV5-1 and TRBJ1-6; D possibly corresponds to TRBD1 (5 bases). The CDR3 extends over 14 amino acids. The V end lost 4 bases, the J end lost 5 bases, and 10 bases lay between the germline ends. Germline V gene lookup returns CDR1 SGHRS and CDR2 YFSETQ. CDR3 in amino acids: CASSDSGNNSPLHF. DNA of the CDR3: TGCGCCAGCAGCGACTCAGGGAATAATTCACCCCTCCACTTT.

This clonotype was seen a few times. V gene TRBV9 combines with J gene TRBJ1-1; D perhaps matches TRBD1 (5 bases). Germline CDR1 reads SGDLS; CDR2 reads YYNGEE. The CDR3 contains 15 residues. Trimming removed 0 bases from V and 1 base from J, with 10 bases in between. CDR3 nucleotide sequence: TGTGCCAGCAGCGTAGAGGCCGGGGCGAACACTGAAGCTTTCTTT. Translating gives CASSVEAGANTEAFF.

This rearrangement joins TRBV2 to TRBJ2-1, with 8 bases that match TRBD2. The CDR3 covers 17 residues. V lost 0 bases, J lost 8 bases, and 12 bases stayed unmatched. Germline V gene lookup returns CDR1 SNHLY and CDR2 FYNNEI. The CDR3 protein is CASSEAWASGRNHEQFF. The CDR3 nucleotides are TGTGCCAGCAGTGAAGCTTGGGCCAGCGGGAGAAACCATGAGCAGTTCTTC.